This TCR beta chain was captured by sequencing in a study of T-cell memory formation after mild COVID-19. The CDR3 sequence is 16 residues long. Trimming shortened V by 4 bases and J by 1 base, and 16 bases separated the two germline ends. Germline CDR1 SGDLS, CDR2 YYNGEE. TCRdb re-derived calls from the 5' RACE reads in MiXCR, one entry per CDR3 protein. This sample has around 300,000 distinct CDR3 sequences, with approximately 13% found just once. The rearrangement uses TRBV9 and TRBJ2-3; maybe TRBD2 (6 bases). The TCR originated in a man younger than 30 who had mild COVID-19 (a few samples of this study predate the infection). Cell type and time point are not known. Sequencing used PBMCs or a T cell subset sorted from them (not recorded which). The CDR3 DNA reads TGTGCCAGCAGCCCCCGGAGGCGGGGCGGCACAGATACGCAGTATTTT. Translating it yields CASSPRRRGGTDTQYF.